This T cell receptor beta chain was identified during a study of T cell responses to AZD1222 COVID-19 vaccine (dated by TCRdb to the early 2020s). Notes on the research overall: A total of 233 trial participants underwent TCR sequencing, of whom approximately 200 had received two doses of AZD1222 and approximately 26 had received two doses of the MenACWY control vaccine. Trial participants were enrolled by age into subgroups of 18-55, 56-69 and 70-plus years, and about 150, 27 and 61 TCR-sequenced participants, respectively, were included in these subgroups.

The CDR3 regions of human TCRbeta chains were analyzed by immunosequencing. Per the original workflow: TCRs in the repertoires were matched against a reference library of SARS-CoV-2-specific TCRs that had been generated with the MIRA antigen-specificity platform. Breadth was defined as the fraction of unique TCRs that were SARS-CoV-2-associated. Depth was defined as the fraction of total T cells that were SARS-CoV-2-associated. Each spike-specific TCR was assigned to its reactive spike region and to a CD4 or CD8 class using the MIRA data. Log10-transformed breadth and depth values were compared by one-way ANOVA with Sidak's multiple comparisons tests. Not all clones reach the TCRdb copy of this immuneACCESS table, which keeps in-frame sequences only. Checked studies attribute under half of the gap to unresolved V genes and leave the rest unexplained. V and J calls and clone size come straight from that table; D and trimming were deduced from the DNA. The sample contains roughly 120,000 clones, 75% to 95% of them found a single time. The leading ten clones occupy more than 3.5% of the sample.

CDR1 and CDR2 were assigned from the germline V gene as MNHEY and SVGEGT. Ends trimmed: V by 7 bases, J by 2 bases; bases unmatched to a gene: 6. Counted from cysteine to phenylalanine, this CDR3 has 14 amino acids. Left in the record is the CDR3 DNA by itself, 42 bases read in frame from the first base. The paper's findings and limits, for the study overall: Epitopes outside the regions mutated in the B.1.351 and B.1.1.7 variants were reportedly recognized by nearly half of the unique spike-specific TCRs. The whole spike protein was spanned by vaccine-associated CD4 TCRs, and dominant responses were seen in regions 160-218 and 743-854. Participants were mostly white British, with more females than males. The authors suggested clonal diversity may have been underestimated. Spike-specific TCR breadth and depth rose significantly after two AZD1222 doses compared with day 0 and with MenACWY recipients. In the small 56-69-year group, the increase in depth fell short of significance, most likely because of low power. Because no day 14 peak-response samples were available, the repertoires could be characterized only after the peak T cell response. Conclusions about previously exposed vaccinees are limited, since just 6 or 7 AZD1222 recipients were seropositive for SARS-CoV-2 at baseline.

What this sample's time point label stands for: about 28 days (+/-7) after the second vaccine dose. This sample's treatment or condition label indicates: meningococcal conjugate vaccine given as trial control. Vaccinee samples came from UK trials COV001 and COV002, including a single-blind randomized controlled phase 2/3 trial of AZD1222 (ChAdOx1 nCoV-19) in healthy adults. For TCRbeta chain sequencing, PBMC samples from trial participants were taken at day 0 and at day 28 after the second dose. On this clone itself: The antigen it binds to is not known. The record has no base qualities; no much larger clone is one base away.

The clonotype originates from an adult who received the MenACWY meningococcal vaccine as a control. The sequence links TRBV6-2 or TRBV6-3 to TRBJ2-7, and TRBD1 aligns with 9 junction nucleotides. The sample in question was peripheral blood, obtained 28 days after the second dose of the MenACWY control vaccine. The DNA reads TGTGCCAGCAACCCGGGACAGGGCCCCTACGAGCAGTACTTC. It is translated as CASNPGQGPYEQYF.